This T cell receptor (beta chain) was captured in a study of T cells after yellow fever vaccination. The J segment lost 6 bases and the V segment lost 1 base, leaving 10 bases of the junction unmatched. The germline gives CDR1 SGHTA, CDR2 FQGNSA. This CDR3 is 16 amino acids long. From the 5' RACE reads, TCRdb called clonotypes with MiXCR, one entry per CDR3 protein. The repertoire consists of around 530,000 distinct CDR3 sequences, with roughly a sixth occurring once and the leading ten covering roughly 17%. The sequence derives from a man aged 18 to 29 who received the YFV17D yellow fever vaccine. The sample was PBMCs, taken 5 days after the first yellow fever vaccination. The V call is TRBV7-2, the J call TRBJ2-5; 8 positions match TRBD1. The CDR3 sequence: CASSLDGSQGAKTQYF. CDR3 coding DNA: TGTGCCAGCAGCTTAGACGGGAGCCAGGGGGCGAAGACCCAGTACTTC.